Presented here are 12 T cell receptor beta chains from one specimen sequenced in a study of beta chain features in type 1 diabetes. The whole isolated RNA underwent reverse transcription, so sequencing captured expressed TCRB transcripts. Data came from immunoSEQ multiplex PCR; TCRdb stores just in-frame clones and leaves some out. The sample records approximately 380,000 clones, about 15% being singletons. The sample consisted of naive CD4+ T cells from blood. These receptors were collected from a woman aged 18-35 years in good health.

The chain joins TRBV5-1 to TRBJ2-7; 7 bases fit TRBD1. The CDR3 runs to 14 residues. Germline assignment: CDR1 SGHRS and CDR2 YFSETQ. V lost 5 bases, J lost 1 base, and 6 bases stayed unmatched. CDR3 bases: TGCGCCAGCAGATTGACAGGGTCTTCCTACGAGCAGTACTTC. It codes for CASRLTGSSYEQYF.

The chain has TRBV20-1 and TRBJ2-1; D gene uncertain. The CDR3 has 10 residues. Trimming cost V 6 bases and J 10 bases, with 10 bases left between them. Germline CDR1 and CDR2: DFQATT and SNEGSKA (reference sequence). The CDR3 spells CSASQWEQFF. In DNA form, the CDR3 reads TGCAGTGCGTCACAATGGGAGCAGTTCTTC.

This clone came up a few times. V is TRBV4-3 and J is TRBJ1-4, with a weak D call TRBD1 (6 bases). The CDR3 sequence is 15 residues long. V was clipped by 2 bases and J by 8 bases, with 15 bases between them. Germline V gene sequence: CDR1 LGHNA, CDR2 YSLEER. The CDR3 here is CASSQYREFREKLFF. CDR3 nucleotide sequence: TGCGCCAGCAGCCAATACAGGGAATTTCGAGAAAAACTGTTTTTT.

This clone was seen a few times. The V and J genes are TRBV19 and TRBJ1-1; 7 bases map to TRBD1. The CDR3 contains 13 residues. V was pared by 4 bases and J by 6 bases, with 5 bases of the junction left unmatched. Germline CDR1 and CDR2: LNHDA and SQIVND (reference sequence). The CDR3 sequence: CASSSHRGPEAFF. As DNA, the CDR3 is TGTGCCAGTAGTAGCCACAGGGGCCCTGAAGCTTTCTTT.

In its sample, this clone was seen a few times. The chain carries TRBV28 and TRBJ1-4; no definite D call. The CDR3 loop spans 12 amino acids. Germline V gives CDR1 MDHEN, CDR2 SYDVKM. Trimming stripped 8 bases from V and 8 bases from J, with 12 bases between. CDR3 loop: CASGSQVEKLFF. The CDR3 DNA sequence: TGTGCCAGCGGCTCCCAAGTAGAAAAACTGTTTTTT.

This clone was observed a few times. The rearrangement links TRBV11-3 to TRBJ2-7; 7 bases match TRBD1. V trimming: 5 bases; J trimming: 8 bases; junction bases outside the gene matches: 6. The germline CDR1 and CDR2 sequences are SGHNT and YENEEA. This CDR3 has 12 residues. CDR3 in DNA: TGTGCCAGCAGCCCTGGGACAGCCCAGCAGTACTTC. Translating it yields CASSPGTAQQYF. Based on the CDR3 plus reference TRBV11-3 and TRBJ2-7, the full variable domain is EAGVVQSPRYKIIEKKQPVAFWCNPISGHNTLYWYLQNLGQGPELLIRYENEEAVDDSQLPKDRFSAERLKGVDSTLKIQPAELGDSAVYLCASSPGTAQQYFGPGTRLTVT.

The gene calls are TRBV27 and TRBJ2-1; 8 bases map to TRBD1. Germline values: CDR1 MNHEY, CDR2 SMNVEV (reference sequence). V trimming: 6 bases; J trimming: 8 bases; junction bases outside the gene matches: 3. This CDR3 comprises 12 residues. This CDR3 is CASSRQGYEQFF. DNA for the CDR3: TGTGCCAGCAGCAGACAGGGGTATGAGCAGTTCTTC.

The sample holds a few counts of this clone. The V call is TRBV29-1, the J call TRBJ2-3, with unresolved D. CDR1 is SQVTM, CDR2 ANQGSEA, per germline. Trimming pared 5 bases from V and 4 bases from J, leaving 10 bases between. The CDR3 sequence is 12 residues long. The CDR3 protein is CSVRSTADTQYF. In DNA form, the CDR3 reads TGCAGCGTTCGGTCCACGGCAGATACGCAGTATTTT.

Written as DNA, the CDR3 is TGTGCCTGGAGTGTAACAAGGCAGGGTAGGGGCTACACCTTC. Translating it yields CAWSVTRQGRGYTF. The rearrangement joins TRBV30 to TRBJ1-2; D might be TRBD1 (5 bases). Germline CDR1 and CDR2: GTSNPN and SVGIG (reference sequence). The length of the CDR3 is 14 residues. V was cut by 0 bases and J by 8 bases, with 16 bases left in between.

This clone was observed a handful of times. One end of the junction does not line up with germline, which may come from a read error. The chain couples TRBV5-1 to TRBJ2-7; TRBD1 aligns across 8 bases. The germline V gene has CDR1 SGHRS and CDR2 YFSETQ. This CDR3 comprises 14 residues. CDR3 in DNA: TGCGCCAGCACCTTGACAGGGGCCTCGGACGAGCAGTACTTC. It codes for CASTLTGASDEQYF.

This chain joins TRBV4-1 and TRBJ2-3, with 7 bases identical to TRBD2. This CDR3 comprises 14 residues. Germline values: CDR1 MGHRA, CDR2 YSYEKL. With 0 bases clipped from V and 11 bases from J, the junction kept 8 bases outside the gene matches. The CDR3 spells CASSQDGRLAEQYF. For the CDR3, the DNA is TGCGCCAGCAGCCAAGATGGGCGGCTAGCGGAGCAGTATTTT.

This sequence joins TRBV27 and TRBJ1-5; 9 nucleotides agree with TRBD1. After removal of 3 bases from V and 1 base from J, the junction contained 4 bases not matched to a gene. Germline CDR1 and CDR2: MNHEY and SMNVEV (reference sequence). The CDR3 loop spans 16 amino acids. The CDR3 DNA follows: TGTGCCAGCAGTTTCCTGGGACAGGGAAGCAATCAGCCCCAGCATTTT. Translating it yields CASSFLGQGSNQPQHF.